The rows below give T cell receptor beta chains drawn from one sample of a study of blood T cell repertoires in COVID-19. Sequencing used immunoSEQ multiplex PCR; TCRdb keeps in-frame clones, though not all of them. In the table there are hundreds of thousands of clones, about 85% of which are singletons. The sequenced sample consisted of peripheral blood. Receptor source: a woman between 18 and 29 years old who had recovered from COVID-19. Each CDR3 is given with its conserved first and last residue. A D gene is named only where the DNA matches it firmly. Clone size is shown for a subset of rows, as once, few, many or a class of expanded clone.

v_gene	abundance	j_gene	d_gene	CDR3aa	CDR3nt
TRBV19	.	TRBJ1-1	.	CASSDLRDTEAFF	TGTGCCAGTAGCGATCTCAGGGACACTGAAGCTTTCTTT
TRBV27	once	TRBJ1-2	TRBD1	CASSLSQGLVGYTF	TGTGCCAGCAGTTTATCACAGGGGCTTGTTGGCTACACCTTC
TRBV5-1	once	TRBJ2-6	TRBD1	CASSLTGAGANVLTF	TGCGCCAGCAGCCTGACAGGGGCTGGGGCCAACGTCCTGACTTTC
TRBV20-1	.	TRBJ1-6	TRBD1	CSASRTGGDSPLHF	TGCAGTGCTAGTCGGACAGGGGGGGACTCACCCCTCCACTTT
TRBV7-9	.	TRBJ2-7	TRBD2	CAWASGRYEQYF	TGTGCCTGGGCTAGCGGGAGATACGAGCAGTACTTC
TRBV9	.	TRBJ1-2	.	CASSDNVGLYGYTF	TGTGCCAGCAGCGACAATGTGGGCCTCTATGGCTACACCTTC
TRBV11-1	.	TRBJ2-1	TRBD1	CASTFARDRAYNEQFF	TGTGCCAGCACCTTCGCCCGGGACAGGGCCTACAATGAGCAGTTCTTC
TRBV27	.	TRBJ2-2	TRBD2	CASSSALAGNTGELFF	TGTGCCAGCAGTTCAGCTCTAGCGGGTAACACCGGGGAGCTGTTTTTT
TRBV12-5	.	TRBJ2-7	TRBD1	CASGEQGVYSYEQYF	TGTGCTAGTGGTGAACAGGGGGTTTACTCCTACGAGCAGTACTTC
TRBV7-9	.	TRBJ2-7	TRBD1	CASSLVVTGVNEQYF	TGTGCCAGCAGCTTAGTTGTGACAGGGGTAAACGAGCAGTACTTC
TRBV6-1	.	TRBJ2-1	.	CASSELAGYNEQFF	TGTGCCAGCAGTGAACTGGCAGGTTACAATGAGCAGTTCTTC
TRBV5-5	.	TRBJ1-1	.	CASSPRSEAFF	TGTGCCAGCAGCCCCCGGTCTGAAGCTTTCTTT
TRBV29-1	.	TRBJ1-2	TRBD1	CSVVRQGDNYGYTF	TGCAGCGTTGTACGACAGGGGGATAACTATGGCTACACCTTC
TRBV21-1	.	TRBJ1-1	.	CASSKRHAIQPDADYLMNTEAFF	TGTGCCAGCAGCAAGCGACATGCAATACAGCCAGATGCCGATTATCTGATGAACACTGAAGCTTTCTTT
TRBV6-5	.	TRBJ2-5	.	CASSYTREMPQETQYF	TGTGCCAGCAGTTATACGAGGGAGATGCCCCAAGAGACCCAGTACTTC
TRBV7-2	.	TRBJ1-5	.	CASSLGSGNNQPQHF	TGTGCCAGCAGCTTAGGATCAGGGAATAATCAGCCCCAGCATTTT
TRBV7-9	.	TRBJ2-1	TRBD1	CASSTGTGGLEQFF	TGTGCCAGCAGCACCGGGACAGGGGGCCTTGAGCAGTTCTTC
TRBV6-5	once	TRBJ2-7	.	CASTEGGGSYEQYF	TGTGCCAGCACCGAGGGGGGGGGATCCTACGAGCAGTACTTC
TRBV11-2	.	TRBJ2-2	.	CASSPLRARNTGELFF	TGTGCCAGCAGCCCGCTGCGGGCGAGGAACACCGGGGAGCTGTTTTTT
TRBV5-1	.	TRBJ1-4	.	CASRGSGSNEKLFF	TGCGCCAGCAGGGGATCAGGGTCTAATGAAAAACTGTTTTTT
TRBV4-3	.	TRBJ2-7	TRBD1	CASSLADRVYEQYF	TGCGCCAGCAGCCTAGCGGACAGGGTCTACGAGCAGTACTTC
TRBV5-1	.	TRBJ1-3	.	CASSLDVGNTIYF	TGCGCCAGCAGCTTGGACGTCGGGAACACCATATATTTT
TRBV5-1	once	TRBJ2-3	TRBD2	CASSPWTSGSTGADTQYF	TGCGCCAGCAGCCCCTGGACTAGCGGGAGCACCGGCGCAGATACGCAGTATTTT
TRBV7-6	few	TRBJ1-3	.	CASSPDNGNTIYF	TGTGCCAGCAGCCCCGACAATGGAAACACCATATATTTT
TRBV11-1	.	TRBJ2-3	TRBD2	CASSTRLAGMGDTQYF	TGTGCCAGCAGCACCCGACTAGCGGGAATGGGAGATACGCAGTATTTT
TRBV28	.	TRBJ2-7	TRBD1	CASSLSQDRVLYEQYF	TGTGCCAGCAGTTTATCGCAGGACAGGGTCCTCTACGAGCAGTACTTC
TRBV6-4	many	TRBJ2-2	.	CASSRQDTGELFF	TGTGCCAGCAGCCGACAGGACACCGGGGAGCTGTTTTTT
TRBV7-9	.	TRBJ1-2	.	CASSFGGAVGGYTF	TGTGCCAGCAGCTTCGGGGGGGCCGTTGGTGGCTACACCTTC
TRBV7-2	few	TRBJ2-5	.	CASSLVPVEETQYF	TGTGCCAGCAGCTTAGTGCCGGTAGAAGAGACCCAGTACTTC
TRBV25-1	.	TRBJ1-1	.	CASSEVSTEAFF	TGTGCCAGCAGTGAAGTGAGCACTGAAGCTTTCTTT
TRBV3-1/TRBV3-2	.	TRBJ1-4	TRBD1	CASSQARDRATEKLFF	TGTGCCAGCAGCCAAGCGCGGGACAGGGCGACTGAAAAACTGTTTTTT
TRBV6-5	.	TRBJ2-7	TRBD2	CASSYSGLGREQYF	TGTGCCAGCAGTTACTCTGGACTAGGGCGCGAGCAGTACTTC
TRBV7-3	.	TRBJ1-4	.	CASSLTGSANEKLFF	TGTGCCAGCAGCTTAACAGGCAGCGCGAATGAAAAACTGTTTTTT
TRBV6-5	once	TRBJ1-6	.	CASQRTVNSPLHF	TGTGCCAGCCAGCGGACAGTTAATTCACCCCTCCACTTT
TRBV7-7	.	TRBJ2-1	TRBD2	CASSQRLAGDNEQFF	TGTGCCAGCAGCCAAAGACTAGCGGGGGACAATGAGCAGTTCTTC
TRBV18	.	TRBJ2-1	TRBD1	CASSAGGSYNEQFF	TGTGCCAGCTCAGCAGGGGGTTCCTACAATGAGCAGTTCTTC